This TCR beta chain was recorded in a study of cytomegalovirus exposure and HLA in healthy donors. Study outcomes and limitations: The availability of immune exposure information extended only to CMV serostatus.

Details on this clone: Its antigen remains unidentified.

V shed 6 bases and J 4 bases; nucleotides not matched to a gene: 4. The CDR3 is 14 residues long. Germline CDR1 reads SNHLY; CDR2 reads FYNNEI. PCR primers comprised 60 Vbeta and 13 Jbeta primers. Sequencing was performed with immunoSEQ multiplex PCR; in TCRdb, only in-frame clones are kept and a portion is missing. The sample shows approximately 190,000 clones, roughly 87% of them seen only once. This sequence was found in a boy between 2 and 10 years old in good health and CMV-seronegative. Sequenced input: PBMCs. This chain joins TRBV2 and TRBJ1-5; TRBD1 agrees at 9 bases. The CDR3 is CASRDRGLNQPQHF. For the CDR3, the DNA is TGTGCCAGCAGGGACAGGGGTTTGAATCAGCCCCAGCATTTT.